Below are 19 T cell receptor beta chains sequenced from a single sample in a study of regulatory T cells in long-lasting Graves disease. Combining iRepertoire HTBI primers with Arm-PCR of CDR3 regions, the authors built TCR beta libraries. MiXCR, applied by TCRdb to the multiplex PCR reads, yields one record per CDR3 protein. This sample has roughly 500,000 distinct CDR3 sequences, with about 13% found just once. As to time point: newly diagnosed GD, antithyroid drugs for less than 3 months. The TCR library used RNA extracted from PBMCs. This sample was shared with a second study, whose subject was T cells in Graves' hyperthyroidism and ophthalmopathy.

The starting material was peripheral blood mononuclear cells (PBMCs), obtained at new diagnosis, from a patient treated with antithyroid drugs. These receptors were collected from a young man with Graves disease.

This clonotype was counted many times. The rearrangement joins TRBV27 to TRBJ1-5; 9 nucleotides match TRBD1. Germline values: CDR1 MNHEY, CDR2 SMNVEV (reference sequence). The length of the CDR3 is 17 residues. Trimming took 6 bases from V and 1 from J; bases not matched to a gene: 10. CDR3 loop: CASRKFLGQGSNQPQHF. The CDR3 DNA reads TGTGCCAGCAGAAAGTTTCTGGGACAGGGCAGCAATCAGCCCCAGCATTTT.

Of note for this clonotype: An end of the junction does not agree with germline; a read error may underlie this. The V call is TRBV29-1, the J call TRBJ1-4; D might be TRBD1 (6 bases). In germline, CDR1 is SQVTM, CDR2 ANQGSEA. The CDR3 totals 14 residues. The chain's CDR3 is CSVSGTLLNEELSF. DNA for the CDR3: TGCAGCGTGAGCGGGACACTTCTCAATGAAGAACTGTCTTTT.

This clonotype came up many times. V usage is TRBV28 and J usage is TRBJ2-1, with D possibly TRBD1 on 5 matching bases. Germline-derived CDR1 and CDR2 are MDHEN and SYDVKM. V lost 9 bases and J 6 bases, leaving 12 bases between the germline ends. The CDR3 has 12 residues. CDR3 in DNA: TGTGCCAGTCAGGGCACAGGCAATGAGCAGTTCTTC. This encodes CASQGTGNEQFF. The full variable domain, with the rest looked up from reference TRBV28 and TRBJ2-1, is DVKVTQSSRYLVKRTGEKVFLECVQDMDHENMFWYRQDPGLGLRLIYFSYDVKMKEKGDIPEGYSVSREKKERFSLILESASTNQTSMYLCASQGTGNEQFFGPGTRLTVL.

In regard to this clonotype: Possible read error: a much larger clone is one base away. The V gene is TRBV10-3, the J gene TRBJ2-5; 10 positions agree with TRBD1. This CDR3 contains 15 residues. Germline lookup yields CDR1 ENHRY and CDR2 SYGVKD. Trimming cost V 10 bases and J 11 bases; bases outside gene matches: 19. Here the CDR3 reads CATSPDRGIYNEQYF. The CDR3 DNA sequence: TGTGCCACCTCCCCGGACAGGGGGATATACAATGAGCAGTACTTC.

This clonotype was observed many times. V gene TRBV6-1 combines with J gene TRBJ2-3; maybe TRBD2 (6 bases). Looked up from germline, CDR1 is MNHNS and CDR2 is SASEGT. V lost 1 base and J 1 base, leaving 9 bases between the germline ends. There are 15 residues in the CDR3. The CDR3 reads CASSEDGGGTDTQYF. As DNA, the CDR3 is TGTGCCAGCAGTGAAGATGGAGGGGGCACAGATACGCAGTATTTT.

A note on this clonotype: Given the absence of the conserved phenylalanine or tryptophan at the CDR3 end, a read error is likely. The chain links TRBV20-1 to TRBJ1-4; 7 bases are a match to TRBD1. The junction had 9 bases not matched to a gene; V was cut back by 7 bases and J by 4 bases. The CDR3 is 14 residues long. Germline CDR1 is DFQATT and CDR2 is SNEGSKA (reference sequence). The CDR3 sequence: CSVSGGQLNEKLFL. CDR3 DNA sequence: TGCAGTGTTTCCGGGGGACAGCTTAATGAAAAACTGTTTCTT.

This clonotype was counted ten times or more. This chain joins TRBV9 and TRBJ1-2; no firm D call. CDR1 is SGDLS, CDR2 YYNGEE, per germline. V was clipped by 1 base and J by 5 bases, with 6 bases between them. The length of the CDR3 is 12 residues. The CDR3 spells CASSVSEYGYTF. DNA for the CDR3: TGTGCCAGCAGCGTATCAGAATATGGCTACACCTTC.

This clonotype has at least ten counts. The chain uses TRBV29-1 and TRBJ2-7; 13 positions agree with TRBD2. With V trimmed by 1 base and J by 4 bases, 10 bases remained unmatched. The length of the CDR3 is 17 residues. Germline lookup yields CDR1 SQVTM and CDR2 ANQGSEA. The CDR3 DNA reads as TGCAGCGTTGAAGCTCCCGCCGGACTAGCGGGAGAATACGAGCAGTACTTC. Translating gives CSVEAPAGLAGEYEQYF.

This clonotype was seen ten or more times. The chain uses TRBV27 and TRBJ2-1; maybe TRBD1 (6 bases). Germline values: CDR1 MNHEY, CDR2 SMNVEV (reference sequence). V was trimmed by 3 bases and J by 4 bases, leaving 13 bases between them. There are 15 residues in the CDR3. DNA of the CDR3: TGTGCCAGCAGTTTCAGGGGTGGGGGTTACAATGAGCAGTTCTTC. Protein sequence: CASSFRGGGYNEQFF.

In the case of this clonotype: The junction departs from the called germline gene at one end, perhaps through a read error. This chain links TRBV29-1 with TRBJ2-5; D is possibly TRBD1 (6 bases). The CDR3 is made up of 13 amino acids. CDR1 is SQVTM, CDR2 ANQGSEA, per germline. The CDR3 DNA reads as TGCAGCGTTGAAATGGACAGTCAAGAGACCCAGCACTTC. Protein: CSVEMDSQETQHF.

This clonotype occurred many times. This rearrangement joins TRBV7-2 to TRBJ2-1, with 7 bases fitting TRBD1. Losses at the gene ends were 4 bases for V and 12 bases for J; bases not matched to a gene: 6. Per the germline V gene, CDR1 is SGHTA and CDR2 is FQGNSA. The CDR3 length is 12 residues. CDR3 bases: TGTGCCAGCAGCTCGCCGGGACAGACGCAGTTCTTC. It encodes CASSSPGQTQFF.

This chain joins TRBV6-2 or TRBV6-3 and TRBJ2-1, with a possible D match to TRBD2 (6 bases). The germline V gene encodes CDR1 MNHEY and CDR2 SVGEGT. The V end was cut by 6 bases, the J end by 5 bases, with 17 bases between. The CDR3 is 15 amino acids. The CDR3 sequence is CASSSGWAGNNEQFF. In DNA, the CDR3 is TGTGCCAGCAGCTCCGGGTGGGCGGGAAACAATGAGCAGTTCTTC.

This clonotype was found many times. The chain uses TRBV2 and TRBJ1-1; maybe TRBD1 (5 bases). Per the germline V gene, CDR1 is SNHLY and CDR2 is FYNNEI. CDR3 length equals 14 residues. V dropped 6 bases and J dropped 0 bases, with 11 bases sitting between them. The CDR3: CASRVTEMNTEAFF. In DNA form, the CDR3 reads TGTGCCAGCAGGGTGACAGAAATGAACACTGAAGCTTTCTTT. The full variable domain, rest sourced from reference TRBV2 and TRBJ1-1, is EPEVTQTPSHQVTQMGQEVILRCVPISNHLYFYWYRQILGQKVEFLVSFYNNEISEKSEIFDDQFSVERPDGSNFTLKIRSTKLEDSAMYFCASRVTEMNTEAFFGQGTRLTVV.

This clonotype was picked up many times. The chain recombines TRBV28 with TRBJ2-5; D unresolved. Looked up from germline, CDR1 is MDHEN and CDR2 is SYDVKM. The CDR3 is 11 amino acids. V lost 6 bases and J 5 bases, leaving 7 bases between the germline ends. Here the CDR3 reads CASRTGETQYF. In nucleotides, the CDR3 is TGTGCCAGCAGGACTGGGGAGACCCAGTACTTC.

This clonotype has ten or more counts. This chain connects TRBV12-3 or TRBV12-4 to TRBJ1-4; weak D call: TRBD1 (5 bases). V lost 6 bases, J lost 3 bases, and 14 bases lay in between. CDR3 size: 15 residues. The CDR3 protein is CASSPLGAANEKLFF. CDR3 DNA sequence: TGTGCCAGCAGCCCTTTAGGGGCGGCTAATGAAAAACTGTTTTTT.

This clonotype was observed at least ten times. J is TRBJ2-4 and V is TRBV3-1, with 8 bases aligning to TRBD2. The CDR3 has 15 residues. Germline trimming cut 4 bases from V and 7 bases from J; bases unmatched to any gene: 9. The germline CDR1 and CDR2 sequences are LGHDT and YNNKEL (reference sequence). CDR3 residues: CASSLGAGARNIQYF. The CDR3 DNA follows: TGTGCCAGCAGCCTGGGAGCGGGAGCCAGGAACATTCAGTACTTC.

The CDR3 sequence is CASSQEGVAYYEQYF. CDR3 sequence (DNA): TGTGCCAGCAGCCAAGAGGGAGTAGCCTACTACGAGCAGTACTTC. The chain recombines TRBV3-1 with TRBJ2-7; D perhaps matches TRBD2 (5 bases). This CDR3 comprises 15 residues. V shed 0 bases and J shed 3 bases, with 12 bases lying between them. From germline, CDR1 is LGHDT and CDR2 YNNKEL (reference sequence).

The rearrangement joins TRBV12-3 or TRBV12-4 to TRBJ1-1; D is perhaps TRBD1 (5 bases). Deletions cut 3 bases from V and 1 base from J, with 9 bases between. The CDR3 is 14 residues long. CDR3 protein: CASSLNRPNTEAFF. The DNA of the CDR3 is TGTGCCAGCAGTTTGAACAGGCCGAACACTGAAGCTTTCTTT.

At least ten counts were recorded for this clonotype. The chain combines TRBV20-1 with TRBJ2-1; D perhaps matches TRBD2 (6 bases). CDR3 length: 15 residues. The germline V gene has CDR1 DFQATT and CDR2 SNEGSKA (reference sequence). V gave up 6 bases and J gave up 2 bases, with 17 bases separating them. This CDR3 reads CSAPDGRETYNEQFF. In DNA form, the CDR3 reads TGCAGTGCCCCAGACGGGCGGGAAACCTACAATGAGCAGTTCTTC.